This T cell receptor (beta chain) was sequenced in a study of blood T cell repertoires in COVID-19. CDR3 length: 15 residues. Germline-derived CDR1 and CDR2 are SGHTA and FQGNSA. The germline V and J ends were trimmed by 2 bases and 6 bases, with 16 bases remaining between them. Authors' data handling: Estimation of nucleated cell counts was performed using reference gene primer amplification. The assay was immunoSEQ multiplex PCR, and TCRdb's table has in-frame clones only and misses some. The DNA was the basis for D and trimming; V, J and clone size are from that table. Counted here are roughly 250,000 clones, 75% to 85% occurring once; the ten biggest clones make up about an eighth. A few counts support this clone.

The sample comprised peripheral blood. The chain has TRBV7-2 and TRBJ1-2, with D possibly being TRBD1 (5 bases). The origin of this receptor is a woman aged 60-70 years with active or convalescent COVID-19. CDR3 DNA: TGTGCCAGCAGCTTATCGATCGGCCAGGGTCATGGCTACACCTTC. It is translated as CASSLSIGQGHGYTF.